This T cell receptor beta chain was recorded in a study of blood T cell repertoires in COVID-19. About the study: The United States, Italy and Spain were the sources of the acute and convalescent COVID-19 samples. Sources were T cells, B-cell-depleted T cells, or PBMCs; the material itself was cDNA or gDNA.

Germline-derived CDR1 and CDR2 are MNHEY and SVGAGI. J gave up 7 bases and V 6 bases, and 6 bases lay outside the gene matches. The length of the CDR3 is 14 residues. Source study methods: Reference gene primer amplification gave nucleated cell count estimates. Clones were read by immunoSEQ multiplex PCR, and TCRdb kept only the in-frame ones, dropping some. That table gives V, J and clone size, and the DNA gave D and trimming. Altogether 150,000 to 200,000 clones are present, more than 75% being singletons, with the ten largest covering under 5%. Source material: peripheral blood. The V and J genes are TRBV6-5 and TRBJ1-6, with TRBD1 matching over 7 bases. This sequence was found in a human donor in a cohort sampled during active COVID-19. The CDR3 protein is CASRNTGANSPLHF. In DNA, the CDR3 is TGTGCCAGCAGGAATACAGGGGCAAATTCACCCCTCCACTTT.